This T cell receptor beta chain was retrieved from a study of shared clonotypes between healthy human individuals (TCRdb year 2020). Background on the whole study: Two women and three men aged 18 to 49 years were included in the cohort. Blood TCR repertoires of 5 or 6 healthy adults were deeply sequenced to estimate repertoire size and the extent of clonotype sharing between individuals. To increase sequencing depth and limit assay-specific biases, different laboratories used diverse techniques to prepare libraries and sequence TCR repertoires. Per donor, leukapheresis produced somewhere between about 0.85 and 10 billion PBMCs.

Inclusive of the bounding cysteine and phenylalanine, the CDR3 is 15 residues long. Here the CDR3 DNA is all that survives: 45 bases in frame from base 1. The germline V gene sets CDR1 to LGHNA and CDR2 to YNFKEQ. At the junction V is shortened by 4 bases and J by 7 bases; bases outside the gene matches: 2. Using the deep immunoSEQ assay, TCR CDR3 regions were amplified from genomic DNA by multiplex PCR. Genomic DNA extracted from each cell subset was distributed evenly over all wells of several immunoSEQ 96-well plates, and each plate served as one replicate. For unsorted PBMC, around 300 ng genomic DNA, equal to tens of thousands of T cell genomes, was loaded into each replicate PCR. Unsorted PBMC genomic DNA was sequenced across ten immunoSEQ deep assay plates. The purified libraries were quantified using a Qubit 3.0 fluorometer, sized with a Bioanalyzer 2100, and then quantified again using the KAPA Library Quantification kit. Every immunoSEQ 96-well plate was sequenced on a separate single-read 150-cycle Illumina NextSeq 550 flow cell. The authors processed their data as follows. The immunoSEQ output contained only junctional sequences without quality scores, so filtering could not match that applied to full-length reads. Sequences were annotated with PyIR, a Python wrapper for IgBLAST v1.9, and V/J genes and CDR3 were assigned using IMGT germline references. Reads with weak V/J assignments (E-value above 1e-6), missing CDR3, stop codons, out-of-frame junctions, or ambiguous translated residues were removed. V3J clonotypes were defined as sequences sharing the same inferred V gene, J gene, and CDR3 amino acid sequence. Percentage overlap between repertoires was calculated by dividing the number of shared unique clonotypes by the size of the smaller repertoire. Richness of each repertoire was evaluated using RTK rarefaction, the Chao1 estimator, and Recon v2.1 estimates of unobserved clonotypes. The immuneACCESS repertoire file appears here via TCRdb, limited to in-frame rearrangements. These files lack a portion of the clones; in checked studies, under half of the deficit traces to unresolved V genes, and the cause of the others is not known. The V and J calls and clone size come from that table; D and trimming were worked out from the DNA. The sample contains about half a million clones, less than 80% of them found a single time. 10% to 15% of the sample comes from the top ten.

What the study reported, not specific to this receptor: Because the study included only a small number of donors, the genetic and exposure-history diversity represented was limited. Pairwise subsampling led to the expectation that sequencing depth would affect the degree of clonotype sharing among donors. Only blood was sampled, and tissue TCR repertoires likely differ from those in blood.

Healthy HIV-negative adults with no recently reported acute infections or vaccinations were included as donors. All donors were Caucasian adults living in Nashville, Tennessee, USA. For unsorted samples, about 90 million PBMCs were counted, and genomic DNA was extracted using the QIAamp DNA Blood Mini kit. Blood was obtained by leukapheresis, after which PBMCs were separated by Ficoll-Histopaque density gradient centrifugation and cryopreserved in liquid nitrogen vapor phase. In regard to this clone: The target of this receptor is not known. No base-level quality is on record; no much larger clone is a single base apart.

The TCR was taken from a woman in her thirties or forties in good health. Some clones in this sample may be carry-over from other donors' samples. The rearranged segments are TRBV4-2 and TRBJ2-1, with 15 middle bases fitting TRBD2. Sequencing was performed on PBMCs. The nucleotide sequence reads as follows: TGTGCCAGCAGCCGGACTAGCGGGAGGGTTAATGAGCAGTTCTTC. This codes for CASSRTSGRVNEQFF.